Included here is one T cell receptor beta chain sequence, with context. Its binding antigen is unknown. One end of the junction is discordant with germline, which a read error may explain. Taken from the germline V gene (reference sequence), the CDR1 and CDR2 loops are LNHDA and SQIVND. The CDR3 covers 14 residues, taking in both the cysteine and the phenylalanine. Just the 42-base CDR3 DNA is kept, in frame starting at base 1. Collaborating institutions collected whole blood in K2EDTA tubes following their own protocols. For TCRbeta analysis, collaborators shipped samples in one of three forms: frozen whole blood, isolated PBMCs, or DNA extracted from either of those sample types. TCRbeta CDR3 regions were amplified from genomic DNA by means of the immunoSEQ Assay, a bias-controlled multiplex PCR. The original methods were these. Within the assay, amplification of reference gene primers was used to estimate how many nucleated cells each sample contained. Sequence reads were collapsed and filtered to measure the absolute abundance of every unique TCRbeta CDR3 rearrangement. Productive Simpson clonality was computed per sample as the square root of Simpson's diversity index over productive rearrangements. Entries here come from immuneACCESS through TCRdb and include only in-frame sequences with V and J called. Some clones fail to appear in such tables; in the studies checked, an unresolved V gene covers under half of the shortfall, and the cause of the remainder is unknown. D and trimming come from the DNA, and the V and J calls and clone size come from that table. The sample table shows tens of thousands of clones, and more than 65% are seen once. In total, the top ten clones hold roughly 20% of the sample.

This sample is drawn from a study of blood T cell repertoires in COVID-19 (TCRdb year 2020). Broadly, across the study: Samples from collaborators originated in the United States, Italy and Spain and spanned both the acute and convalescent phases of COVID-19. Sample metadata almost always included a de-identified subject ID, COVID-19 status, age in years and sex. The material from the prospective study consisted of cDNA or gDNA derived from T cells, B-cell-depleted T cells, or PBMCs. Samples came from the ongoing ImmuneRACE study (first 160 participants) plus 1,254 subjects from 6 global collaborators. Deeply sampled blood TCRbeta repertoires from subjects exposed to, actively infected with, or recovered from COVID-19 were included in the dataset. A freely available public database, intended as a resource for researchers studying the immune response to SARS-CoV-2, is where the repertoires were released. HLA class I and class II types, where available, came from metadata supplied by the sample provider rather than from assay-based typing.

Broader findings and caveats from the paper: How much clinical and demographic metadata was included differed by source and by participant, and the metadata was provided uncurated.

The chain was built from TRBV19 and TRBJ2-2; TRBD2 is possibly the D segment (6 matching bases). The sequence was obtained from a woman of 80 years or more with active or convalescent COVID-19. The sequencing sample was made of peripheral blood. The bases read TGTGCCAGTGAGTCCGGGGAGGAGCACCGGGGAGCTGTTTTT. Translated, this gives CASESGEEHRGAVF.